The 9 T cell receptor beta chains given below trace back to one sample, sequenced in a study of spatial heterogeneity in lung cancer. Study-level results: One measure, the expanded intratumoral alpha and beta TCR count, tracked tumor mutation counts.

Antigen specificity for these receptors is unknown. The sample's time point: sample taken at primary tumor resection. TCRdb re-called the 5' RACE reads through MiXCR, storing one row per CDR3 protein. The data show some 5,000 distinct CDR3 sequences, roughly 29% seen once. The sample was lung tumor tissue, taken at surgery. The receptors here all came from a male donor with early-stage non-small cell lung cancer.

There are many counts of this clonotype. The chain uses TRBV20-1 and TRBJ2-3; the match to TRBD2 covers 8 bases. The CDR3 covers 15 residues. V gave up 5 bases and J gave up 3 bases; unmatched junction bases: 10. Per the germline V gene, CDR1 is DFQATT and CDR2 is SNEGSKA (reference sequence). The CDR3 bases are TGCAGTGCTGACTCGGCCAGCGGGAGTACAGATACGCAGTATTTT. Encoded protein: CSADSASGSTDTQYF.

This clonotype was seen a handful of times. This chain connects TRBV7-6 to TRBJ2-7; 11 bases agree with TRBD2. With 5 bases clipped from V and 1 base from J, the junction kept 10 bases outside the gene matches. The length of the CDR3 is 17 residues. Germline V lookup: CDR1 SGHVS, CDR2 FNYEAQ. The CDR3 coding sequence is TGTGCCAGCAGCCTCGGGACTAGCGGAGACCTATCCTACGAGCAGTACTTC. Amino acid sequence: CASSLGTSGDLSYEQYF.

This clonotype is labeled as medium-sized. The chain employs TRBV6-6 and TRBJ2-5, with 9 nucleotides matching TRBD1. The V gene's germline CDR1 is MNHNY and CDR2 SVGAGI (reference sequence). The J segment lost 3 bases and the V segment lost 6 bases, leaving 2 bases of the junction unmatched. The CDR3 has 13 amino acids. CDR3 sequence reads: CASRGTGKETQYF. The DNA of the CDR3 is TGTGCCAGCAGGGGGACAGGGAAAGAGACCCAGTACTTC.

This clonotype is labeled medium-sized (0.01 to 0.1%). V is TRBV27 and J is TRBJ2-2, with D maybe TRBD2 (7 bases). The CDR3 runs to 15 residues. Looked up from germline, CDR1 is MNHEY and CDR2 is SMNVEV (reference sequence). The ends were cut back, 3 bases at V and 2 bases at J, with 10 bases in the middle. CDR3 region: CASSFSGTNTGELFF. CDR3 nucleotide sequence: TGTGCCAGCAGTTTCAGCGGGACAAACACCGGGGAGCTGTTTTTT.

Within the sample, this clonotype is medium-sized. This chain uses TRBV5-6 with TRBJ2-6; D ambiguous. Trimming left V 1 base short and J 0 bases short, with 11 bases between. CDR3 length: 17 residues. Germline CDR1 and CDR2: SGHDT and YYEEEE. Written as DNA, the CDR3 is TGTGCCAGCAGCTTGATACCCAGAAGCTCTGGGGCCAACGTCCTGACTTTC. It specifies CASSLIPRSSGANVLTF.

By share, this clonotype counts as medium-sized. This chain joins TRBV10-3 and TRBJ2-4, with TRBD1 as a possible D gene (6 bases). This CDR3 has 14 amino acids. Per the germline V gene, CDR1 is ENHRY and CDR2 is SYGVKD. The V end lost 2 bases, the J end lost 6 bases, and 11 bases lay between the germline ends. The CDR3 DNA is TGTGCCATCAGTGAGGAGGTGGGGGCAAACATTCAGTACTTC. This sequence encodes CAISEEVGANIQYF.

By its share, this clonotype is medium-sized (0.01 to 0.1%). The V and J genes are TRBV5-4 and TRBJ2-1; 8 bases are a match to TRBD2. This CDR3 has 17 residues. V lost 0 bases and J lost 2; bases outside the gene matches: 7. The germline V gene has CDR1 SGHNT and CDR2 YYREEE (reference sequence). Here the CDR3 reads CASSLGGRTSPYNEQFF. CDR3 coding DNA: TGTGCCAGCAGCTTGGGGGGTAGGACTAGCCCCTACAATGAGCAGTTCTTC.

This clonotype showed up just once. The junction and the germline gene differ at one end; a read error may be behind it. The chain employs TRBV29-1 and TRBJ2-1, with D unresolved. The CDR3 totals 10 residues. Germline V CDR1 and CDR2: SQVTM, ANQGSEA. CDR3 amino acids: CSVEGKGKFF. CDR3 DNA sequence: TGCAGCGTCGAAGGTAAAGGAAAGTTCTTC.

This rearrangement joins TRBV27 to TRBJ2-3; D tentatively reads TRBD1 or TRBD2 (5 bases each). Germline V lookup: CDR1 MNHEY, CDR2 SMNVEV (reference sequence). Trimming shortened V by 4 bases and J by 5 bases, and 13 bases separated the two germline ends. This CDR3 comprises 14 residues. CDR3 amino acids: CASSYGGGRDTQYF. In nucleotides, the CDR3 is TGTGCCAGCAGTTATGGGGGTGGCCGAGATACGCAGTATTTT.